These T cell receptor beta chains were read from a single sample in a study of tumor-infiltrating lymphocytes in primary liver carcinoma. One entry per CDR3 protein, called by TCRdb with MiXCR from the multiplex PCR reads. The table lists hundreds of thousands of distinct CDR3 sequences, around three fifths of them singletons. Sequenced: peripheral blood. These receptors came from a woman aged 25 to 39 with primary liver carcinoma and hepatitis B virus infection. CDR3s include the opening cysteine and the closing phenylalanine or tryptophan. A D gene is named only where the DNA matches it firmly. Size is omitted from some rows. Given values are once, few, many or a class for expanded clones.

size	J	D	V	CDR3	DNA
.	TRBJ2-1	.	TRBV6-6	CASSYSVGRTYNVQFF	TGTGCCAGCAGTTACTCGGTCGGGAGAACCTACAATGTGCAGTTCTTC
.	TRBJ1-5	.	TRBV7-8	CASSSLRNQPQHF	TGTGCCAGCAGCTCGCTTCGGAATCAGCCCCAGCATTTT
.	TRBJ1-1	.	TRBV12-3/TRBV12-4	CASMYGVGPHREAFF	TGTGCCAGCATGTACGGCGTTGGACCCCACCGCGAAGCTTTCTTT
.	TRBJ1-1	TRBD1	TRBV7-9	CASSSSNIGTGEAFF	TGTGCCAGCAGCTCCTCGAACATTGGGACAGGGGAAGCTTTCTTT
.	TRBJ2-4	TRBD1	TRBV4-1	CASSRNFDRGLAKNIQYF	TGCGCCAGCAGCCGGAACTTCGATAGGGGGCTAGCCAAAAACATTCAGTACTTC
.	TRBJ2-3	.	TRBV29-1	CSVEEGKGRDTDTQYF	TGCAGCGTTGAGGAGGGGAAGGGCAGGGACACAGATACGCAGTATTTT
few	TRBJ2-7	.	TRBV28	CASRTNSGRYYEQYF	TGTGCCAGCAGAACGAACTCAGGGCGTTACTACGAGCAGTACTTC
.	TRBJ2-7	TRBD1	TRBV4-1	CTSSQVFGTDYEQYF	TGCACCAGCAGCCAAGTCTTCGGGACAGACTACGAGCAGTACTTC
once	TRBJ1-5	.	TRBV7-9	CASSLAPNTELYSNQPQHF	TGTGCCAGCAGCTTAGCCCCTAATACCGAGCTCTATAGCAATCAGCCCCAGCATTTT
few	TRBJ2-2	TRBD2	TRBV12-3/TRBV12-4	CASSFAGGRVTGELFF	TGTGCCAGCAGTTTCGCGGGAGGGCGAGTTACCGGGGAGCTGTTTTTT
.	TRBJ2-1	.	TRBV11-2	CVGSLGAGASKYNEQFF	TGTGTCGGCAGCTTAGGTGCCGGGGCCAGTAAGTACAATGAGCAGTTCTTC
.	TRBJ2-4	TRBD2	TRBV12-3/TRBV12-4	CASSGLAAKGNIQYF	TGTGCCAGCAGCGGACTAGCGGCTAAGGGGAACATTCAGTACTTC
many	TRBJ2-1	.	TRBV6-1	CASTFWDPSYNEQFF	TGTGCCAGCACCTTCTGGGACCCCTCCTACAATGAGCAGTTCTTC
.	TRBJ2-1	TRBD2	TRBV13	CASQGGRSSYNEQFF	TGTGCCAGCCAAGGCGGGAGGAGCTCCTACAATGAGCAGTTCTTC
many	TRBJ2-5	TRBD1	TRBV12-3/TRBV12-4	CASSTGVLETQYF	TGTGCCAGCAGTACAGGGGTTCTAGAGACCCAGTACTTC
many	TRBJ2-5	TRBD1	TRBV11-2	CASSKQGAGQETQYF	TGTGCCAGCAGCAAACAGGGGGCCGGCCAAGAGACCCAGTACTTC
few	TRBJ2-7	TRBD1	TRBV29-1	CSVRVQGLYEQYF	TGCAGCGTTCGCGTACAGGGGCTCTACGAGCAGTACTTC
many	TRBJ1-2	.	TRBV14	CASSHTRGKGYTF	TGTGCCAGCAGCCATACCCGGGGGAAGGGCTACACCTTC
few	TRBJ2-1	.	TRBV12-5	CASGTLVSSYNEQFF	TGTGCTAGTGGCACACTAGTGAGCTCCTACAATGAGCAGTTCTTC
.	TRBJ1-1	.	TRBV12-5	CASGHNPTGGEVNTEAFF	TGTGCTAGTGGTCATAACCCGACAGGTGGGGAGGTGAACACTGAAGCTTTCTTT
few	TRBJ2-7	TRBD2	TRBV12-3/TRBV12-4	CASSPGLAVSYEQYF	TGTGCCAGCAGTCCAGGACTAGCGGTCTCCTACGAGCAGTACTTC
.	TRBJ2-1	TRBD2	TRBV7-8	CASSSPTSGRQFSSYNEQFF	TGTGCCAGCAGCTCCCCGACTAGCGGGAGACAGTTTTCCTCCTACAATGAGCAGTTCTTC
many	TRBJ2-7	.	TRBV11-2	CASSLGHSYEQYF	TGTGCCAGCAGCTTGGGACATTCCTACGAGCAGTACTTC
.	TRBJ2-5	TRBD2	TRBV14	CASSQAEGLARQETQYF	TGTGCCAGCAGCCAAGCAGAGGGACTAGCAAGACAAGAGACCCAGTACTTC
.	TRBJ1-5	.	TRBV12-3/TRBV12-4	CVSSRDSPGQHQHF	TGTGTCAGCAGTCGGGACTCCCCGGGTCAGCACCAGCATTTT
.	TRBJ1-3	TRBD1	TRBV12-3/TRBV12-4	CASSLAGQGNTIYF	TGTGCCAGCAGTTTAGCGGGACAGGGGAACACCATATATTTT
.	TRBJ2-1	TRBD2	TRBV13	CASSLGRGGNEQFF	TGTGCCAGCAGCTTAGGCCGGGGGGGCAATGAGCAGTTCTTC
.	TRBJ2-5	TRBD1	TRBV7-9	CASSPSSQGQGNSPETQYF	TGTGCCAGCAGCCCATCCTCCCAGGGACAGGGTAACTCCCCAGAGACCCAGTACTTC
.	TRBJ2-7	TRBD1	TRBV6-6	CASSRPRTGIQSYEQYF	TGTGCCAGCAGTCGTCCTCGGACAGGCATTCAGAGCTACGAGCAGTACTTC
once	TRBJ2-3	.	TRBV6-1	CASSEEWGRDTQYF	TGTGCCAGCAGTGAAGAATGGGGGAGAGATACGCAGTATTTT
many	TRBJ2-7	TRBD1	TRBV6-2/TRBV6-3	CASSAPGQGGYEQYF	TGTGCCAGCAGTGCACCGGGACAGGGGGGCTACGAGCAGTACTTC
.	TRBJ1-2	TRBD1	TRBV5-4	CASSAPPQTGDGYTF	TGTGCCAGCAGCGCCCCCCCACAGACAGGGGACGGCTACACCTTC
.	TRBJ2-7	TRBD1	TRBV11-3	CTSSFSSGTGYEQYF	TGTACCAGCAGCTTCTCTTCCGGGACAGGCTACGAGCAGTACTTC
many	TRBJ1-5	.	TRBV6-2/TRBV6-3	CVSTDNSNQPQHF	TGTGTCAGCACGGACAATAGCAATCAGCCCCAGCATTTT
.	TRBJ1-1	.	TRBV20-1	CSATLWGNTEAFF	TGCAGTGCTACGCTTTGGGGGAACACTGAAGCTTTCTTT
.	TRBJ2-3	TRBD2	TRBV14	CASSQEVVAGGSGDTQYF	TGTGCCAGCAGCCAAGAAGTCGTAGCGGGAGGTTCCGGAGATACGCAGTATTTT
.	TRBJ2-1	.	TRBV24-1	CATSDFWVRGNEQFF	TGTGCCACCAGTGATTTTTGGGTCAGGGGAAATGAGCAGTTCTTC
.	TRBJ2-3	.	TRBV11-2	CASSYHADTHYF	TGTGCCAGCAGCTATCACGCAGATACGCATTATTTT
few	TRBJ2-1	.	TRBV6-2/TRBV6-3	CASSRLEYNEQFF	TGTGCCAGCAGTAGACTGGAATACAATGAGCAGTTCTTC
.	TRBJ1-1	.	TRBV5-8	CASSLRIPNTEAFF	TGTGCCAGCAGCTTAAGGATTCCGAACACTGAAGCTTTCTTT
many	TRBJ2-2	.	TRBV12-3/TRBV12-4	CASSPQSYTGELFF	TGTGCCAGCAGTCCCCAGTCGTACACCGGGGAGCTGTTTTTT
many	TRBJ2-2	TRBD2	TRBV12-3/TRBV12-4	CASRRTSGRGELFF	TGTGCCAGCAGAAGGACTAGCGGGAGGGGGGAGCTGTTTTTT
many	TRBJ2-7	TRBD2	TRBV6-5	CASSSPSGGSYEQYF	TGTGCCAGCAGTTCCCCTAGCGGAGGCTCCTACGAGCAGTACTTC
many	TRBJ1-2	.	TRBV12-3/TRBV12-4	CASSSRGPDVGQGYTF	TGTGCCAGCAGTTCCCGGGGACCAGATGTTGGGCAGGGCTACACCTTC
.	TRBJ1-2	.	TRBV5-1	CASSSPGVYGYTF	TGCGCCAGCAGCTCTCCAGGGGTCTATGGCTACACCTTC
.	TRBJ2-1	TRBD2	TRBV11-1	CTSSLGASGSNDEEFF	TGTACCAGCAGCTTAGGAGCTAGCGGGAGTAATGATGAGGAGTTCTTC
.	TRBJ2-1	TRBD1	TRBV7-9	CASSLTDRVNEQFF	TGTGCCAGCAGCTTGACGGACAGGGTGAATGAGCAGTTCTTC
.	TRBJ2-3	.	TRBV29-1	CSVEGGNLFATGTQYF	TGCAGCGTTGAGGGGGGAAATCTTTTTGCTACAGGTACGCAGTATTTT
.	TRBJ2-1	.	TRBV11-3	CASSFTRDLNEQFF	TGCGCCAGCAGCTTTACAAGGGACCTCAATGAGCAGTTCTTC
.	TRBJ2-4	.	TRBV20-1	CSASTSPGNIQYF	TGCAGTGCTAGCACTAGCCCCGGAAACATTCAGTACTTC
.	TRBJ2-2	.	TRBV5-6	CASSLQLGSTGELFF	TGTGCCAGCAGCTTACAGCTCGGGAGCACCGGGGAGCTGTTTTTT
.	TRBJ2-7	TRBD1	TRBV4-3	CASSQRTGGSYEQYF	TGCGCCAGCAGCCAGAGGACAGGGGGGTCCTACGAGCAGTACTTC
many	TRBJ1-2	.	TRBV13	CASRRTGTNYGYTF	TGTGCCAGCAGAAGAACCGGAACTAACTATGGCTACACCTTC
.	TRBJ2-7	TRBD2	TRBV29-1	CNVLGTSGRAGEQYF	TGCAACGTCCTCGGGACTAGCGGGAGGGCAGGTGAGCAGTACTTC
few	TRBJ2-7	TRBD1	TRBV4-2	CASSQVTPDRVMSIGQYF	TGTGCCAGCAGCCAGGTCACCCCGGACAGGGTGATGAGCATCGGGCAGTACTTC
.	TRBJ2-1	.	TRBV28	CASSLRHEQFF	TGTGCCAGCAGTCTACGACATGAGCAGTTCTTC
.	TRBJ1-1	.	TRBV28	CASSSIVVRGTAEAFF	TGTGCCAGCAGTTCAATCGTGGTTAGGGGCACGGCTGAAGCTTTCTTT
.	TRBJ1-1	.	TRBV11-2	CASSLGQLDAEAFF	TGTGCCAGCAGCTTAGGACAGCTGGACGCTGAAGCTTTCTTT
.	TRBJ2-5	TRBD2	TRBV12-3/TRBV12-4	CASSSYGTSGSETQYF	TGTGCCAGCAGTTCATACGGGACTAGCGGGAGTGAGACCCAGTACTTC
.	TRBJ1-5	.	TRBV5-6	CASIGRGNQPQHF	TGTGCCAGCATCGGCCGGGGAAATCAGCCCCAGCATTTT